A selection of T cell receptor beta chains follows, all from one sample in a study of blood T cells in healthy people across ages. TCRdb independently ran MiXCR on the 5' RACE reads; one entry per CDR3 protein. Of 1 million or so distinct CDR3 sequences listed, 40% to 50% are singletons. Material for sequencing was blood. Every receptor here comes from a woman aged 55-75 years in good health. Both conserved end residues are part of each CDR3. The order of the fields is D gene, J gene, V gene, clone size, CDR3 protein, CDR3 DNA. D genes are given only for firm matches. Size is stated for part of the rows, as once, few or many counts, or as a class when the clone is expanded.

D: NA; J: TRBJ2-3; V: TRBV7-2; size: NA; CDR3: CASSLGRHTQYF; DNA: TGTGCCAGCAGCTTGGGGAGACATACGCAGTATTTT
D: NA; J: TRBJ1-2; V: TRBV5-1; size: NA; CDR3: CASSLQGFNCGYTF; DNA: TGCGCCAGCAGCTTACAGGGTTTTAATTGTGGCTACACCTTC
D: NA; J: TRBJ2-5; V: TRBV4-1; size: NA; CDR3: CASSHSGTRVSETQYF; DNA: TGCGCCAGCAGTCACTCCGGGACCCGGGTGTCGGAGACCCAGTACTTC
D: NA; J: TRBJ2-3; V: TRBV14; size: NA; CDR3: CASSQDLFRTDTQYF; DNA: TGTGCCAGCAGCCAAGATCTATTCCGCACAGATACGCAGTATTTT
D: TRBD2; J: TRBJ2-1; V: TRBV12-3/TRBV12-4; size: few; CDR3: CASSNRGGMTSGIYNEQFF; DNA: TGTGCCAGCAGTAACCGGGGGGGTATGACTAGCGGAATTTACAATGAGCAGTTCTTC
D: NA; J: TRBJ2-4; V: TRBV20-1; size: NA; CDR3: CSATRQVQYF; DNA: TGCAGTGCTACAAGACAGGTTCAGTACTTC
D: TRBD2; J: TRBJ2-1; V: TRBV29-1; size: many; CDR3: CSVEGGTYNEQFF; DNA: TGCAGCGTTGAGGGAGGGACCTACAATGAGCAGTTCTTC
D: TRBD1; J: TRBJ1-1; V: TRBV24-1; size: once; CDR3: CGHQCRPHLTGDNTEAFF; DNA: TGTGGCCACCAGTGCCGGCCCCACCTGACAGGGGATAACACTGAAGCTTTCTTT
D: NA; J: TRBJ2-1; V: TRBV5-1; size: few; CDR3: CASSLVGGEGEQFF; DNA: TGCGCCAGCAGCTTGGTCGGGGGTGAGGGCGAGCAGTTCTTC
D: NA; J: TRBJ2-3; V: TRBV6-2/TRBV6-3; size: NA; CDR3: CASNETAGTPTDTQYF; DNA: TGTGCCAGCAATGAGACCGCCGGGACCCCCACAGATACGCAGTATTTT
D: TRBD2; J: TRBJ2-4; V: TRBV4-2; size: few; CDR3: CASSQQLRGRAGDKNIQYF; DNA: TGTGCCAGCAGCCAACAACTACGCGGGAGGGCCGGGGACAAAAACATTCAGTACTTC
D: TRBD2; J: TRBJ2-1; V: TRBV20-1; size: once; CDR3: CSASGLAGRVSYNEQFF; DNA: TGCAGTGCTAGTGGGCTAGCGGGAAGAGTCTCCTACAATGAGCAGTTCTTC
D: NA; J: TRBJ2-1; V: TRBV4-1; size: few; CDR3: CASSLARGSAESSYNEQFF; DNA: TGCGCCAGCAGCCTTGCCCGGGGATCTGCGGAGAGCTCCTACAATGAGCAGTTCTTC
D: NA; J: TRBJ2-1; V: TRBV6-1; size: NA; CDR3: CASSPMGFLYNEQFF; DNA: TGTGCCAGCAGCCCCATGGGCTTTCTTTACAATGAGCAGTTCTTC
D: NA; J: TRBJ2-1; V: TRBV27; size: NA; CDR3: CASSPRSGEQFF; DNA: TGTGCCAGCAGTCCGCGGAGTGGTGAGCAGTTCTTC